Below, 31 T cell receptor beta chains from the same sample are listed, as sequenced in a study of technical replicates of blood from a few donors. Sequencing was performed with immunoSEQ multiplex PCR; in TCRdb, only in-frame clones are kept and a portion is missing. Of about 84,000 clones detected, 95% to 98% appear once; the ten largest clones hold approximately 0.18%. Specimen: T cells isolated from PBMCs. These receptors all come from a human donor in good health.

The genes are TRBV19 and TRBJ1-1, with 7 bases aligning to TRBD1. CDR1 and CDR2 (germline): LNHDA, SQIVND (reference sequence). V trimming: 7 bases; J trimming: 1 base; junction bases outside the gene matches: 6. The CDR3 has 14 residues. CDR3 bases: TGTGCCAGTACCCTGACAGGGAGGAACACTGAAGCTTTCTTT. This gives the protein CASTLTGRNTEAFF.

The rearrangement joins TRBV30 to TRBJ2-5, with 12 bases aligning to TRBD2. The CDR3 is made up of 15 amino acids. V shed 6 bases, J shed 2 bases, and the junction held 7 bases outside the gene matches. Germline V gene data show CDR1 as GTSNPN and CDR2 as SVGIG (reference sequence). The CDR3 DNA reads TGTGCCTGCTCTAGCGGGGGGGGATTACAAGAGACCCAGTACTTC. Amino acid sequence: CACSSGGGLQETQYF.

The chain joins TRBV11-2 to TRBJ2-4, with D perhaps TRBD2 (6 bases). The V gene's germline CDR1 is SGHAT and CDR2 FQNNGV. V lost 3 bases to trimming and J lost 2 bases, with 23 bases between them. The CDR3 consists of 19 residues. In DNA form, the CDR3 reads TGTGCCAGCAGCTTGACCATTGATATGGGGGGAAGGTCCAAAAACATTCAGTACTTC. Its translation: CASSLTIDMGGRSKNIQYF.

This clone was detected only a few times. The DNA for the CDR3 is TGTGCCAGCAGCTCTTGGGGCAGGGTTGAAGCTTTCTTT. Encoded protein: CASSSWGRVEAFF. J is TRBJ1-1 and V is TRBV5-4, with D maybe TRBD1 (5 bases). The CDR3 consists of 13 residues. CDR1 SGHNT and CDR2 YYREEE come from the germline V gene (reference sequence). Trimming removed 3 bases from V and 7 bases from J, with 13 bases in between.

The chain recombines TRBV29-1 with TRBJ1-3, with a possible D match to TRBD1 (6 bases). CDR1 and CDR2 (germline): SQVTM, ANQGSEA. This CDR3 contains 12 residues. The V and J ends lost 4 bases and 5 bases respectively, with 9 bases between them. The CDR3 DNA follows: TGCAGCGTTGGTGACAGGAGAAACACCATATATTTT. It codes for CSVGDRRNTIYF.

This chain links TRBV27 with TRBJ2-7; D may be TRBD1 (5 bases). CDR1 MNHEY and CDR2 SMNVEV come from the germline V gene (reference sequence). Trimming shortened V by 5 bases and J by 3 bases, and 14 bases separated the two germline ends. The CDR3 totals 14 residues. This CDR3 reads CASSGLLQGYEQYF. Written as DNA, the CDR3 is TGTGCCAGCAGTGGTTTACTCCAGGGCTACGAGCAGTACTTC.

The gene calls are TRBV11-2 and TRBJ2-5, with D possibly TRBD2 on 5 matching bases. The germline gives CDR1 SGHAT, CDR2 FQNNGV. The V and J ends lost 5 bases and 3 bases respectively, with 28 bases between them. This CDR3 is 19 amino acids long. This CDR3 is CASSTHSDWIRLEEETQYF. The DNA for the CDR3 is TGTGCCAGCAGCACACATAGCGACTGGATCAGGCTGGAAGAAGAGACCCAGTACTTC.

CDR3 in amino acids: CASSLRGSMNTEAFF. The DNA for the CDR3 is TGTGCCAGCAGTTTAAGGGGATCCATGAACACTGAAGCTTTCTTT. The V and J genes are TRBV27 and TRBJ1-1; D may be TRBD1 (5 bases). Germline values: CDR1 MNHEY, CDR2 SMNVEV (reference sequence). This CDR3 is 15 amino acids long. V was shortened by 2 bases and J by 0 bases, with 10 bases between the two germline ends.

The gene calls are TRBV10-3 and TRBJ1-2; 9 nucleotides agree with TRBD1. The germline CDR1 and CDR2 sequences are ENHRY and SYGVKD. After removal of 6 bases from V and 5 bases from J, the junction contained 7 bases not matched to a gene. The CDR3 totals 14 residues. The CDR3 is CAISLPGQGYGYTF. DNA of the CDR3: TGTGCCATCAGCCTTCCGGGACAGGGATATGGCTACACCTTC.

J is TRBJ1-1 and V is TRBV27, with a possible D match to TRBD1 (5 bases). This CDR3 spans 15 amino acids. V shed 0 bases and J shed 0 bases, with 8 bases lying between them. CDR1 and CDR2 from the germline V gene are MNHEY and SMNVEV (reference sequence). In nucleotides, the CDR3 is TGTGCCAGCAGTTTATCGACAGAGCTGAACACTGAAGCTTTCTTT. It codes for CASSLSTELNTEAFF.

The chain uses TRBV5-4 and TRBJ2-1; 9 nucleotides line up with TRBD2. Per the germline V gene, CDR1 is SGHNT and CDR2 is YYREEE (reference sequence). This CDR3 is built from 14 residues. The ends lost 4 bases at V and 2 bases at J; junction bases unmatched: 1. CDR3 bases: TGTGCCAGCAGCGAGCGGGGGGCCTACAATGAGCAGTTCTTC. Its translation: CASSERGAYNEQFF.

The chain combines TRBV6-5 with TRBJ1-2; tentative D call: TRBD1 (5 bases). Trimming stripped 2 bases from V and 2 bases from J, with 6 bases between. In germline, CDR1 is MNHEY, CDR2 SVGAGI. The CDR3 has 13 amino acids. Written as DNA, the CDR3 is TGTGCCAGCAGTTACCAGGGAAACTATGGCTACACCTTC. As protein: CASSYQGNYGYTF.

This chain connects TRBV27 to TRBJ1-2; 9 nucleotides align to TRBD1. CDR1 MNHEY and CDR2 SMNVEV come from the germline V gene (reference sequence). The J segment lost 7 bases and the V segment lost 5 bases, leaving 5 bases of the junction unmatched. The CDR3 is made up of 13 amino acids. The CDR3 spells CASSLGQGIGYTF. The CDR3 DNA reads as TGTGCCAGCAGTCTGGGACAGGGCATTGGCTACACCTTC.

The gene calls are TRBV18 and TRBJ2-2, with a weak D call TRBD2 (5 bases). The CDR3 has 13 residues. Germline-derived CDR1 and CDR2 are KGHSH and LQKENI. With 8 bases removed from V and 2 bases from J, the gap between germline ends came to 9 bases. CDR3 residues: CASLRTNTGELFF. The CDR3, as DNA: TGTGCCAGCCTTAGGACTAACACCGGGGAGCTGTTTTTT.

CDR3 sequence reads: CSVEMGQLVYGYTF. The CDR3, as DNA: TGCAGCGTTGAGATGGGACAGTTAGTCTATGGCTACACCTTC. The chain couples TRBV29-1 to TRBJ1-2; 7 bases line up with TRBD1. V was pared by 3 bases and J by 4 bases, with 8 bases of the junction left unmatched. Germline CDR1 and CDR2: SQVTM and ANQGSEA. This CDR3 contains 14 residues.

The chain is built from TRBV6-1 and TRBJ1-1, with 7 nucleotides matching TRBD1. Germline assignment: CDR1 MNHNS and CDR2 SASEGT. The CDR3 is 15 residues long. J was trimmed by 0 bases and V by 6 bases; bases with no gene match: 7. CDR3 sequence (DNA): TGTGCCAGCAGGACCCGGGGGACAGTGAACACTGAAGCTTTCTTT. This encodes CASRTRGTVNTEAFF.

This rearrangement joins TRBV2 to TRBJ2-2; possibly TRBD2 for D (7 bases). CDR3 length equals 16 residues. Germline CDR1 SNHLY, CDR2 FYNNEI. The ends were cut back, 4 bases at V and 7 bases at J, with 19 bases in the middle. The CDR3 region is CASSGRGLPVDGELFF. CDR3 DNA: TGTGCCAGCAGTGGCAGGGGACTACCCGTTGACGGGGAGCTGTTTTTT.

The chain has TRBV19 and TRBJ2-2, with 8 nucleotides matching TRBD1. V dropped 6 bases and J dropped 0; count of bases not matched to a gene: 3. The CDR3 totals 15 residues. CDR1 and CDR2 (germline): LNHDA, SQIVND (reference sequence). CDR3 in amino acids: CASSQQGANTGELFF. The DNA of the CDR3 is TGTGCCAGTAGCCAACAGGGGGCGAACACCGGGGAGCTGTTTTTT. The variable domain in full, completed from reference TRBV19 and TRBJ2-2, reads DGGITQSPKYLFRKEGQNVTLSCEQNLNHDAMYWYRQDPGQGLRLIYYSQIVNDFQKGDIAEGYSVSREKKESFPLTVTSAQKNPTAFYLCASSQQGANTGELFFGEGSRLTVL.

The chain uses TRBV7-9 and TRBJ2-1, with 9 bases matching TRBD2. Trimming cost V 5 bases and J 4 bases; bases outside gene matches: 12. Germline assignment: CDR1 SEHNR and CDR2 FQNEAQ (reference sequence). CDR3 length: 17 residues. CDR3 sequence reads: CASSQKTRGGVYNEQFF. The CDR3 nucleotides are TGTGCCAGCAGCCAAAAAACGCGGGGGGGCGTTTACAATGAGCAGTTCTTC.

This chain joins TRBV28 and TRBJ1-2; tentatively, D is TRBD1 (5 bases). This CDR3 is 15 amino acids long. V lost 5 bases, J lost 2 bases, and 15 bases lay in between. Germline V gene data show CDR1 as MDHEN and CDR2 as SYDVKM. CDR3 sequence (DNA): TGTGCCAGCAGTCTAACCCCACAGGAGAACTATGGCTACACCTTC. Residues: CASSLTPQENYGYTF.

The rearrangement links TRBV27 to TRBJ2-3, with a weak D call TRBD1 (5 bases). Trimming pared 1 base from V and 5 bases from J, leaving 10 bases between. Per the germline V gene, CDR1 is MNHEY and CDR2 is SMNVEV (reference sequence). This CDR3 has 14 amino acids. This CDR3 is CASSLLQARDTQYF. DNA of the CDR3: TGTGCCAGCAGTTTATTACAGGCGAGAGATACGCAGTATTTT.

This chain links TRBV4-1 with TRBJ2-7; the D is unclear. CDR3 length: 13 residues. The V end lost 1 base, the J end lost 4 bases, and 8 bases lay between the germline ends. Germline V CDR1 and CDR2: MGHRA, YSYEKL. The CDR3 reads CASSQAAGYEQYF. DNA of the CDR3: TGCGCCAGCAGCCAAGCGGCAGGTTACGAGCAGTACTTC.

The chain employs TRBV2 and TRBJ2-3, with 8 positions matching TRBD2. J lost 3 bases, V lost 4 bases, and 12 bases had no gene match. CDR1 is SNHLY, CDR2 FYNNEI, per germline. CDR3 size: 17 residues. The CDR3 protein is CASSGGLGIRGTDTQYF. CDR3 sequence (DNA): TGTGCCAGCAGTGGGGGACTAGGAATTAGAGGGACAGATACGCAGTATTTT.

This clone was picked up one time. The chain has TRBV9 and TRBJ2-2, with D possibly being TRBD2 (5 bases). From germline, CDR1 is SGDLS and CDR2 YYNGEE. V gave up 0 bases and J gave up 5 bases, with 11 bases separating them. The length of the CDR3 is 15 residues. CDR3 coding DNA: TGTGCCAGCAGCGTAGCTGAGGGTGGGACCGGGGAGCTGTTTTTT. Translated, it gives CASSVAEGGTGELFF.

The rearrangement joins TRBV28 to TRBJ1-5, with 10 bases fitting TRBD1. The J segment lost 2 bases and the V segment lost 5 bases, leaving 3 bases of the junction unmatched. Germline lookup yields CDR1 MDHEN and CDR2 SYDVKM. The CDR3 is 15 residues long. CDR3 nucleotides: TGTGCCAGCAGTCCGACAGGGGGCGGCAATCAGCCCCAGCATTTT. This gives the protein CASSPTGGGNQPQHF. The variable domain in full, with the rest retrieved from reference TRBV28 and TRBJ1-5, is DVKVTQSSRYLVKRTGEKVFLECVQDMDHENMFWYRQDPGLGLRLIYFSYDVKMKEKGDIPEGYSVSREKKERFSLILESASTNQTSMYLCASSPTGGGNQPQHFGDGTRLSIL.

This rearrangement joins TRBV19 to TRBJ2-7; D is unclear. V lost 5 bases to trimming and J lost 0 bases, with 11 bases between them. Germline V CDR1 and CDR2: LNHDA, SQIVND (reference sequence). This CDR3 contains 14 residues. CDR3 in amino acids: CASSPLVSSYEQYF. The CDR3 DNA sequence: TGTGCCAGTAGTCCCCTCGTTAGCTCCTACGAGCAGTACTTC.

The rearrangement links TRBV5-1 to TRBJ1-2; D is ambiguous. Germline CDR1 reads SGHRS; CDR2 reads YFSETQ. This CDR3 is built from 16 residues. Deletions cut 3 bases from V and 2 bases from J, with 17 bases between. The CDR3 loop reads CASSSTTKRRNYGYTF. The CDR3 DNA reads as TGCGCCAGCAGCTCGACAACAAAAAGAAGGAACTATGGCTACACCTTC.

This rearrangement joins TRBV21-1 to TRBJ1-2; TRBD1 reflects the table's D call only, with no check against the DNA. TRBV21-1 is a documented pseudogene. The CDR3 spans 16 residues. Here the CDR3 reads CASSKTTGVTNYGYTF. CDR3 coding DNA: TGTGCCAGCAGCAAAACGACAGGGGTTACTAACTATGGCTACACCTTC.

The chain carries TRBV6-5 and TRBJ1-2; 7 positions match TRBD1. Per germline, CDR1 MNHEY and CDR2 SVGAGI. The CDR3 covers 13 residues. The J segment lost 3 bases and the V segment lost 4 bases, leaving 2 bases of the junction unmatched. The CDR3 is CASSSGTDYGYTF. In nucleotides, the CDR3 is TGTGCCAGCAGTTCCGGGACAGACTATGGCTACACCTTC.

The rearrangement links TRBV5-4 to TRBJ1-1; D ambiguous. This CDR3 comprises 12 residues. Trimming pared 5 bases from V and 9 bases from J, leaving 14 bases between. Per germline, CDR1 SGHNT and CDR2 YYREEE (reference sequence). CDR3 coding DNA: TGTGCCAGCAGATCAGAGGGATTCCAAGCTTTCTTT. It codes for CASRSEGFQAFF.

This chain uses TRBV19 with TRBJ1-2, with 7 bases fitting TRBD1. The CDR3 totals 15 residues. After removal of 2 bases from V and 2 bases from J, the junction contained 5 bases not matched to a gene. Germline V gene lookup returns CDR1 LNHDA and CDR2 SQIVND (reference sequence). The CDR3 sequence: CASSIQGQVNYGYTF. CDR3 bases: TGTGCCAGTAGTATACAAGGACAGGTCAACTATGGCTACACCTTC.